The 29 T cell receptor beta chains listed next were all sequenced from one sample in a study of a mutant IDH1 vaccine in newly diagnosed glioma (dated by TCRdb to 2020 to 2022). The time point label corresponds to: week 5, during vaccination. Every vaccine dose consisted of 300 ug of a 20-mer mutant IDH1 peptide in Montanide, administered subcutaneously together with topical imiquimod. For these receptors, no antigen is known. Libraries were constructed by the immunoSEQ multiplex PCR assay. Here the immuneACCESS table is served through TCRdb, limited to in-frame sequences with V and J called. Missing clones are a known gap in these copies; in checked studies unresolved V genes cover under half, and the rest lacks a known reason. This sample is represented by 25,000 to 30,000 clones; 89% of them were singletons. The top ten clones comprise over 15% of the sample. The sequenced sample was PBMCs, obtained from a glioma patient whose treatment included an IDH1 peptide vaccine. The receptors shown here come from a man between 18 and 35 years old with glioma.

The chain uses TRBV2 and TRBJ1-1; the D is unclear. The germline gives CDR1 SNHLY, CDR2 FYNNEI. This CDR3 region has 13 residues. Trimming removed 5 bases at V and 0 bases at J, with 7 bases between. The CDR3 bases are TGTGCCAGCAGTCCCTTCATGAACACTGAAGCTTTCTTT. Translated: CASSPFMNTEAFF.

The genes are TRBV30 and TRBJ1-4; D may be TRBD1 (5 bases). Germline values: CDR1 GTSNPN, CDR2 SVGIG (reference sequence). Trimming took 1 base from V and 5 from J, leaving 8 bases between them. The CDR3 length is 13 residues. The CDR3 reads CAWSAQGNEKLFF. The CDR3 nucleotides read TGTGCCTGGAGTGCTCAGGGAAATGAAAAACTGTTTTTT.

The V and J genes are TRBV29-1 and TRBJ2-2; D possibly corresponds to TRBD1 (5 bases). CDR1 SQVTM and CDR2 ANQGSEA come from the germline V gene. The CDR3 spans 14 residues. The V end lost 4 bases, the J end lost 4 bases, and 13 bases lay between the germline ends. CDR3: CSVGVGLVTGELFF. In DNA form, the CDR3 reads TGCAGCGTTGGGGTGGGGCTGGTCACCGGGGAGCTGTTTTTT.

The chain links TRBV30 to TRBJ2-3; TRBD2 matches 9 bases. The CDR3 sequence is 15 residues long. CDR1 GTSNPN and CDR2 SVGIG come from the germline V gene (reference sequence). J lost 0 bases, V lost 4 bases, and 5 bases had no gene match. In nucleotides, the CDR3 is TGTGCCTGGACCCGACTAGCGGAGAGCACAGATACGCAGTATTTT. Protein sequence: CAWTRLAESTDTQYF.

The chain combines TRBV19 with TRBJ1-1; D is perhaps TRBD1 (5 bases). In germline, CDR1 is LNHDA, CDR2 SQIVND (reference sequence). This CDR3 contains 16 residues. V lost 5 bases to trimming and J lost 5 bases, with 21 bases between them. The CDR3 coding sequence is TGTGCCAGTAGTTCCCCACCGGGGCAGGGACCTACTGAAGCTTTCTTT. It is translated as CASSSPPGQGPTEAFF. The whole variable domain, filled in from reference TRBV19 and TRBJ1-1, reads DGGITQSPKYLFRKEGQNVTLSCEQNLNHDAMYWYRQDPGQGLRLIYYSQIVNDFQKGDIAEGYSVSREKKESFPLTVTSAQKNPTAFYLCASSSPPGQGPTEAFFGQGTRLTVV.

Here the CDR3 reads CASSFLNTGANTEAFF. CDR3 bases: TGTGCCAGCAGTTTCCTAAATACAGGGGCGAACACTGAAGCTTTCTTT. The V gene is TRBV27, the J gene TRBJ1-1; 7 bases are shared with TRBD1. Germline trimming cut 3 bases from V and 1 base from J; bases unmatched to any gene: 8. The germline V gene has CDR1 MNHEY and CDR2 SMNVEV (reference sequence). The CDR3 is 16 amino acids.

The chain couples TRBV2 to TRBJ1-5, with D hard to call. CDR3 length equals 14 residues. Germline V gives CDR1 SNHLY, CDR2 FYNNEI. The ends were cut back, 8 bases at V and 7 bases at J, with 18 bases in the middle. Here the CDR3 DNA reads TGTGCCAGCGGTTATTCGTTGGGGAGCCAGCCCCAGCATTTT. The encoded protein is CASGYSLGSQPQHF.

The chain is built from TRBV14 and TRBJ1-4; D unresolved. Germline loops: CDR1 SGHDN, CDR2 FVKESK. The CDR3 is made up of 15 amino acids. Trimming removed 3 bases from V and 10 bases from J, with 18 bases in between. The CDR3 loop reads CASSHRQEDRGKLFF. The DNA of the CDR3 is TGTGCCAGCAGCCATCGACAAGAGGACCGTGGAAAACTGTTTTTT.

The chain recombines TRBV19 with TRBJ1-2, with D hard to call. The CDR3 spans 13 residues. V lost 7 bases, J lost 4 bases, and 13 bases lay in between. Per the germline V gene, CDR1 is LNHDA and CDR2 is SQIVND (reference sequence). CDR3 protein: CASKSWQPYGYTF. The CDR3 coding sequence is TGTGCCAGTAAGAGTTGGCAGCCCTATGGCTACACCTTC.

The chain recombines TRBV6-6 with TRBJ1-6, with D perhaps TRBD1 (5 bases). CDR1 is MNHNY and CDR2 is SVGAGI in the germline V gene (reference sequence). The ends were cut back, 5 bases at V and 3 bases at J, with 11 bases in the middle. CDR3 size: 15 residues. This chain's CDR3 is CASSRDGLYNSPLHF. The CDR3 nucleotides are TGTGCCAGCAGTCGGGACGGCCTCTATAATTCACCCCTCCACTTT.

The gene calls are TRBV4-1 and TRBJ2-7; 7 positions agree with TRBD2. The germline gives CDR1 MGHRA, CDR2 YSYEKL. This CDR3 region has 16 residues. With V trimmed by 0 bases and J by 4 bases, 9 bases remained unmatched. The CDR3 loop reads CASSQDQGGRPYEQYF. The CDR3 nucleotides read TGCGCCAGCAGCCAAGATCAAGGCGGGAGACCATACGAGCAGTACTTC.

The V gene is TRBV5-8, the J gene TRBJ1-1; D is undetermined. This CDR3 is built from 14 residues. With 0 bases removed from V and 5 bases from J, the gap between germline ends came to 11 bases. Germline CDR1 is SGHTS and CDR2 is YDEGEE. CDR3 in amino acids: CASSLGLGGTEAFF. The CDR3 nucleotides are TGTGCCAGCAGCTTGGGACTGGGAGGAACTGAAGCTTTCTTT.

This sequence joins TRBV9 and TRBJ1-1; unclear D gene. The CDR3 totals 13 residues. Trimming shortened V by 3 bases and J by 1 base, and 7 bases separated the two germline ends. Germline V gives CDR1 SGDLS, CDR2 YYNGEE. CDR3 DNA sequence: TGTGCCAGCAGCGGAAACAGGAACACTGAAGCTTTCTTT. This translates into CASSGNRNTEAFF.

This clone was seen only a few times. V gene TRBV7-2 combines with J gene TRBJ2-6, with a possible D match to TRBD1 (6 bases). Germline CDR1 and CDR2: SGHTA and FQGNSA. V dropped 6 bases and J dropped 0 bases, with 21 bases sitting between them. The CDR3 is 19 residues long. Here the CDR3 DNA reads TGTGCCAGCAGGCTCCTTTTCACAGGGCTCCACTCTGGGGCCAACGTCCTGACTTTC. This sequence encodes CASRLLFTGLHSGANVLTF.

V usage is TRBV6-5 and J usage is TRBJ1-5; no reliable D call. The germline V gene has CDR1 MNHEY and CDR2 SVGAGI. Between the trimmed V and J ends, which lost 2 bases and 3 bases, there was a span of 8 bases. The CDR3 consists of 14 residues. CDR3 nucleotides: TGTGCCAGCAGTTACACAGCAGTCAATCAGCCCCAGCATTTT. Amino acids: CASSYTAVNQPQHF.

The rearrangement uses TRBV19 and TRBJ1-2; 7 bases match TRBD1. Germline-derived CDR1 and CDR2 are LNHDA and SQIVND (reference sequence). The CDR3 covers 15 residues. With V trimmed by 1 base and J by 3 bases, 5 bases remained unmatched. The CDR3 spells CASSIGSRGYYGYTF. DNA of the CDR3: TGTGCCAGTAGTATAGGATCCAGGGGGTACTATGGCTACACCTTC.

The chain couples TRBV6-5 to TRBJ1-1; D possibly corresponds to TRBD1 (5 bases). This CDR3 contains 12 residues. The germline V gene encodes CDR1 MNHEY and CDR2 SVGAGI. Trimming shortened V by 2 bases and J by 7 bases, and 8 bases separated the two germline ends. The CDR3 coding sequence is TGTGCCAGCAGTTACCCAGGGCGTGAAGCTTTCTTT. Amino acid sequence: CASSYPGREAFF.

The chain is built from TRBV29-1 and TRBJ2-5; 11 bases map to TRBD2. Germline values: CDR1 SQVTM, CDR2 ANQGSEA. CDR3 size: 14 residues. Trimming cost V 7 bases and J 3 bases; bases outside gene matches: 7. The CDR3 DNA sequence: TGCAGCGCCCTACTAGCGGGAGTGGAAGAGACCCAGTACTTC. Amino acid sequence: CSALLAGVEETQYF.

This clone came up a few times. The CDR3 coding sequence is TGCGCCAGCAGCTGGTCCGTGGGGCAGCCCCAGCATTTT. It specifies CASSWSVGQPQHF. The chain carries TRBV4-1 and TRBJ1-5; D not certain. The CDR3 runs to 13 residues. Germline CDR1 is MGHRA and CDR2 is YSYEKL. Trimming removed 5 bases from V and 7 bases from J, with 12 bases in between.

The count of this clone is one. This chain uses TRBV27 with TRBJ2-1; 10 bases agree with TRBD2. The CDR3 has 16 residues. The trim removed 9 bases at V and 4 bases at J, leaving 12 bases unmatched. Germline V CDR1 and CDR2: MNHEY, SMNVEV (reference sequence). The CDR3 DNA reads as TGTGCCAGTGCCCGGGCATCTAGCGGGGGTTACAATGAGCAGTTCTTC. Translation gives CASARASSGGYNEQFF.

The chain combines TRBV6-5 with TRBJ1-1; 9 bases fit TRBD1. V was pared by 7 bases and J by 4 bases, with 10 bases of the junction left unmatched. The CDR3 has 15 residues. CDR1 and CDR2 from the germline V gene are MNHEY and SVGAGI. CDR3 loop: CASILQTGGLTEAFF. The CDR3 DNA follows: TGTGCCAGCATCCTTCAGACAGGGGGACTCACTGAAGCTTTCTTT.

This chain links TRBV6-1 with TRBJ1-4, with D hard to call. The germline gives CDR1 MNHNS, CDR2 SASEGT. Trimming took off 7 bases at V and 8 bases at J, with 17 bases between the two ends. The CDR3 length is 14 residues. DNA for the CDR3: TGTGCCAGCACCCCCTTGGGGTTAGACGAAAAACTGTTTTTT. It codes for CASTPLGLDEKLFF.

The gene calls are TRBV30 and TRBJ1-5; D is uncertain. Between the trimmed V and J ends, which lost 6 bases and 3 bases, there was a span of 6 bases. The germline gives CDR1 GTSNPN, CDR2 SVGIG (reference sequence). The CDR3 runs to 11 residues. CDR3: CACGVNQPQHF. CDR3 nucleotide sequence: TGTGCCTGCGGGGTCAATCAGCCCCAGCATTTT.

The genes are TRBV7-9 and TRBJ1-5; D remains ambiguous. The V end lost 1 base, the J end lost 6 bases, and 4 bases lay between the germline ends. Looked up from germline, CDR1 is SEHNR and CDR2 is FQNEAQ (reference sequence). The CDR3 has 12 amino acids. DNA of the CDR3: TGTGCCAGCAGCTTAGGAGGTCAGCCCCAGCATTTT. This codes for CASSLGGQPQHF.

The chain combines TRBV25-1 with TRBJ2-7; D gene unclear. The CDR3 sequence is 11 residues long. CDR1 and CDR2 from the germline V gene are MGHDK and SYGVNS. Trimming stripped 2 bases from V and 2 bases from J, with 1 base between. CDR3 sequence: CASSEAYEQYF. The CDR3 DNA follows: TGTGCCAGCAGTGAAGCCTACGAGCAGTACTTC.

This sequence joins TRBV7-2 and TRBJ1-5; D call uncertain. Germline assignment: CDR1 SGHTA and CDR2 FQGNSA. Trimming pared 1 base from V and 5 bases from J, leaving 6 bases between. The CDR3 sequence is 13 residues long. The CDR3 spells CASSLERDQPQHF. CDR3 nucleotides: TGTGCCAGCAGCTTAGAGCGGGATCAGCCCCAGCATTTT.

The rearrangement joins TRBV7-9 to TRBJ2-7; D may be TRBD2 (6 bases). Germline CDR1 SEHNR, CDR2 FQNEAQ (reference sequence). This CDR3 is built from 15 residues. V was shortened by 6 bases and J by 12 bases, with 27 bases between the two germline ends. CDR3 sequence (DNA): TGTGCCAGCAGTCCCCGGGACGGGACTGACCTACGACGGTACTTC. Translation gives CASSPRDGTDLRRYF.

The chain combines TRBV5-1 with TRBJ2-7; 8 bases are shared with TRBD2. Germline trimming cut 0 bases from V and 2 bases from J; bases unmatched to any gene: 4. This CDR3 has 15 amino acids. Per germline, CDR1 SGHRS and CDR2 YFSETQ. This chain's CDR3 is CASSLGGSGTYEQYF. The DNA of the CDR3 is TGCGCCAGCAGCTTGGGGGGTAGCGGGACCTACGAGCAGTACTTC.

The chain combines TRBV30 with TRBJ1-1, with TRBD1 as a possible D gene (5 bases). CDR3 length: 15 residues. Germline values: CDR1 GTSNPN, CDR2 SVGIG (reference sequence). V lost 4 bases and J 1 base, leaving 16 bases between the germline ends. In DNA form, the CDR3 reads TGTGCCTGGACCCCTCCCGGGACGAGGAACACTGAAGCTTTCTTT. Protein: CAWTPPGTRNTEAFF. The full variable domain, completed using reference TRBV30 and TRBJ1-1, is SQTIHQWPATLVQPVGSPLSLECTVEGTSNPNLYWYRQAAGRGLQLLFYSVGIGQISSEVPQNLSASRPQDRQFILSSKKLLLSDSGFYLCAWTPPGTRNTEAFFGQGTRLTVV.